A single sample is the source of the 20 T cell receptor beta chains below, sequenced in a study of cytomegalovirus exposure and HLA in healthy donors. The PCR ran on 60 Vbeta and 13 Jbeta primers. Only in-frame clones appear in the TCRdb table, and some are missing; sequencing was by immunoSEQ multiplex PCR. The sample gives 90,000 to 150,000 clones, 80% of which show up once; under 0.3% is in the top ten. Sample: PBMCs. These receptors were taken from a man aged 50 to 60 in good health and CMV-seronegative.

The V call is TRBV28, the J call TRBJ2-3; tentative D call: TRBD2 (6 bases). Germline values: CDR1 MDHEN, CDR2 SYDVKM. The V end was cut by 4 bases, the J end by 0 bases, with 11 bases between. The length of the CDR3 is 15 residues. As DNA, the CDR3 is TGTGCCAGCAGTTACGGCGCGGGGAGCACAGATACGCAGTATTTT. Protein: CASSYGAGSTDTQYF.

CDR3 loop: CASSETTQTQYF. DNA of the CDR3: TGTGCCAGCAGTGAAACTACTCAGACCCAGTACTTC. The genes are TRBV2 and TRBJ2-5, with D hard to call. This CDR3 spans 12 amino acids. The V and J ends lost 2 bases and 6 bases respectively, with 7 bases between them. Germline lookup yields CDR1 SNHLY and CDR2 FYNNEI.

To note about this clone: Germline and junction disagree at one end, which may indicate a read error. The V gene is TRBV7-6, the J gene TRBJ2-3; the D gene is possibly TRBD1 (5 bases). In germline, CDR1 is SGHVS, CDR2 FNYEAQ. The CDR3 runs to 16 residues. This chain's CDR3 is CARSYDLGVSTDTQYF. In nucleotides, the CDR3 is TGTGCCCGCAGCTATGATCTAGGGGTGAGCACAGATACGCAGTATTTT.

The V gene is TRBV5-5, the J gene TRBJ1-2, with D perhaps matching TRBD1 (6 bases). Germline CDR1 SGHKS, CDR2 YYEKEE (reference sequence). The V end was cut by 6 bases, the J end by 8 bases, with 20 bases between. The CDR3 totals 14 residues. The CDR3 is CASTFQGPAWGYTF. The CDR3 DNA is TGTGCCAGCACCTTTCAGGGGCCCGCATGGGGCTACACCTTC.

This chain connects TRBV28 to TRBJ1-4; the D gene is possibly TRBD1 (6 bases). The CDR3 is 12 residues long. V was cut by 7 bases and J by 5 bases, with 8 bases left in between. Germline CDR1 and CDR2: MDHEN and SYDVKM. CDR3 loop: CASTQGNEKLFF. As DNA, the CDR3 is TGTGCCAGCACACAGGGAAATGAAAAACTGTTTTTT.

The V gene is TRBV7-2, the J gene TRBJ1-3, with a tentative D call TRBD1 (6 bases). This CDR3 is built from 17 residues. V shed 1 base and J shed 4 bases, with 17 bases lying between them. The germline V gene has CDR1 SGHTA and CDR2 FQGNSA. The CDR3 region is CASSLDLGGGLGNTIYF. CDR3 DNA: TGTGCCAGCAGCTTAGATCTTGGGGGGGGGCTAGGAAACACCATATATTTT.

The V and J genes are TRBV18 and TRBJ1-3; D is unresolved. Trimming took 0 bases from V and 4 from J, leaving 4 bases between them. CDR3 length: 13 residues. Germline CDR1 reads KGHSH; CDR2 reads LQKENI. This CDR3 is CASSPPPGNTIYF. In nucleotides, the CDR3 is TGTGCCAGCTCACCACCTCCGGGAAACACCATATATTTT.

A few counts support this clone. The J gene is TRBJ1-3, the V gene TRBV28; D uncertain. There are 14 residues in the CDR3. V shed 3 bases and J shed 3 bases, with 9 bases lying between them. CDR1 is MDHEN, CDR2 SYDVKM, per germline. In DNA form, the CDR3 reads TGTGCCAGCAGTTTCCCCCCGGGTGGAAACACCATATATTTT. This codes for CASSFPPGGNTIYF.

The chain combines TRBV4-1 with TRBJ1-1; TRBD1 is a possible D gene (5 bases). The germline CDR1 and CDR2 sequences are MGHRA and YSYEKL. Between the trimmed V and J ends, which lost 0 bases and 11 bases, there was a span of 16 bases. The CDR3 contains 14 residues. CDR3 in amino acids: CASSQDRRGQGAFF. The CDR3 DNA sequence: TGCGCCAGCAGCCAAGATAGGAGGGGCCAAGGGGCTTTCTTT.

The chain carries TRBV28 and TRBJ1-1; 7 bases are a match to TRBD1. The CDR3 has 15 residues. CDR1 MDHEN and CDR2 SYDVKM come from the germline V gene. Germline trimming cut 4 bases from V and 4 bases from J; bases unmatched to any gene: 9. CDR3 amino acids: CASSSGQDPSTEAFF. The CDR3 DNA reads TGTGCCAGCAGTTCAGGACAGGATCCTTCCACTGAAGCTTTCTTT. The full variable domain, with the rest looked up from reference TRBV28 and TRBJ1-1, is DVKVTQSSRYLVKRTGEKVFLECVQDMDHENMFWYRQDPGLGLRLIYFSYDVKMKEKGDIPEGYSVSREKKERFSLILESASTNQTSMYLCASSSGQDPSTEAFFGQGTRLTVV.

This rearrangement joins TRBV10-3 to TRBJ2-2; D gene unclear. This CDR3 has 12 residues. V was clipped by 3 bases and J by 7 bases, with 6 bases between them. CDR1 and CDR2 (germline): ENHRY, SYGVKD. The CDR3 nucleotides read TGTGCCATCAGTGATGGGCTCGGGGAGCTGTTTTTT. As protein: CAISDGLGELFF.

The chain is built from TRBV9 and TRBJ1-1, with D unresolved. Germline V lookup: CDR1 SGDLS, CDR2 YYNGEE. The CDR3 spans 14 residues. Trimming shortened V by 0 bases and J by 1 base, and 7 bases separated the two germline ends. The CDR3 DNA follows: TGTGCCAGCAGCGTAGCGGCGGGGAACACTGAAGCTTTCTTT. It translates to CASSVAAGNTEAFF.

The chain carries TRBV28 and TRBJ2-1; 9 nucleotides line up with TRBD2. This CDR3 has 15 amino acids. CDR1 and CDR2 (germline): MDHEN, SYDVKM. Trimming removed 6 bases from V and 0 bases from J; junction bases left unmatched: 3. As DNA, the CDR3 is TGTGCCAGCAGGGGTAGCGGGGGCTCCTACAATGAGCAGTTCTTC. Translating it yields CASRGSGGSYNEQFF. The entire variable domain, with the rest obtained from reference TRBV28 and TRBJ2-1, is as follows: DVKVTQSSRYLVKRTGEKVFLECVQDMDHENMFWYRQDPGLGLRLIYFSYDVKMKEKGDIPEGYSVSREKKERFSLILESASTNQTSMYLCASRGSGGSYNEQFFGPGTRLTVL.

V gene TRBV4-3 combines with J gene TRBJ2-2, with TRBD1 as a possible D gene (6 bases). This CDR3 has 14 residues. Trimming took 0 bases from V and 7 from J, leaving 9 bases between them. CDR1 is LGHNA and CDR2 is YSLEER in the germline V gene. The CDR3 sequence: CASSQETGVGELFF. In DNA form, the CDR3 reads TGCGCCAGCAGCCAAGAGACAGGCGTCGGGGAGCTGTTTTTT.

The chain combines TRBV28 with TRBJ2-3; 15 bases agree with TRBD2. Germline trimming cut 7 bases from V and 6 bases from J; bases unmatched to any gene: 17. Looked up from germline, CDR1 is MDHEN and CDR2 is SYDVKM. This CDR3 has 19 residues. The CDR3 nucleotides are TGTGCCAGCAATCCCAAGGGGCGGACTAGCGGGAGGGAGAGGGATACGCAGTATTTT. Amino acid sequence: CASNPKGRTSGRERDTQYF.

The CDR3 DNA reads as TGTGCCAGCGGAGGGACCAACACTGAAGCTTTCTTT. Its translation is CASGGTNTEAFF. The rearrangement joins TRBV9 to TRBJ1-1; weak D call: TRBD1 (5 bases). The CDR3 has 12 residues. Germline values: CDR1 SGDLS, CDR2 YYNGEE. Trimming removed 7 bases at V and 2 bases at J, with 9 bases between.

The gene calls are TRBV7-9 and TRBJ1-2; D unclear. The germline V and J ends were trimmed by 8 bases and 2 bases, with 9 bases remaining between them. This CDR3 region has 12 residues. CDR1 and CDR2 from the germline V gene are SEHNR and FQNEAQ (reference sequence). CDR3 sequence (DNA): TGTGCCAGCGGTGAGCCAAACTATGGCTACACCTTC. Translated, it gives CASGEPNYGYTF. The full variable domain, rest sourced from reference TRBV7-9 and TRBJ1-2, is DTGVSQNPRHKITKRGQNVTFRCDPISEHNRLYWYRQTLGQGPEFLTYFQNEAQLEKSRLLSDRFSAERPKGSFSTLEIQRTEQGDSAMYLCASGEPNYGYTFGSGTRLTVV.

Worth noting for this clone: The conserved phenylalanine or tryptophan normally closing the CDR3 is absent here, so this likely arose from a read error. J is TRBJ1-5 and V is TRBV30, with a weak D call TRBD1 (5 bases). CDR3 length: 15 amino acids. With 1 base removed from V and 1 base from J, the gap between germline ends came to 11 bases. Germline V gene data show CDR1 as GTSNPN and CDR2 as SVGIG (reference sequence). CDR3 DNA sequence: TGTGCCTGGAGTGGGGGGGTATTGAGCAATCAGCCCCAGCATCTT. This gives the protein CAWSGGVLSNQPQHL.

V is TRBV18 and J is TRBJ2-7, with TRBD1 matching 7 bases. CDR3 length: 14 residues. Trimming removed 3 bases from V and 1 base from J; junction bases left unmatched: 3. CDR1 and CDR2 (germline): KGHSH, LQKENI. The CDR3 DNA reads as TGTGCCAGCTCACCGGGACAGTATTCCTACGAGCAGTACTTC. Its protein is CASSPGQYSYEQYF. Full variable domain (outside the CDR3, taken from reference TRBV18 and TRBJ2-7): NAGVMQNPRHLVRRRGQEARLRCSPMKGHSHVYWYRQLPEEGLKFMVYLQKENIIDESGMPKERFSAEFPKEGPSILRIQQVVRGDSAAYFCASSPGQYSYEQYFGPGTRLTVT.

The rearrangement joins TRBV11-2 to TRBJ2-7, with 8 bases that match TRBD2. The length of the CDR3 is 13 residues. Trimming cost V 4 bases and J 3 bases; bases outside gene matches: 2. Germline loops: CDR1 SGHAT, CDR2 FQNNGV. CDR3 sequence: CASSSGLDYEQYF. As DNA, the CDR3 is TGTGCCAGCAGCTCGGGACTAGACTACGAGCAGTACTTC.